This T cell receptor (beta chain) was recorded in a study of vaccination and CD4 T cells after COVID-19. The wider study: Overlapping peptides of the spike proteins of SARS-CoV-2, HCoV-NL63, HCoV-OC43 and HCoV-229E were used for cell stimulation. Cultures that served as controls received a CEFX pool, an HIV-1 Nef pool, or no peptide.

Comment on this clonotype: No antigen is known for it.

Overall study findings and caveats: Rising from around 20 to 38, the median of SARS-CoV-2-reactive clonotypes did not change significantly.

Stated treatment: roughly 11-day PBMC culture with coronavirus spike peptide pools or control peptides (ViraFEST assay). V was pared by 1 base and J by 5 bases, with 14 bases between. Looked up from germline, CDR1 is DFQATT and CDR2 is SNEGSKA (reference sequence). This CDR3 region has 14 residues. The Oncomine TCR Beta short-read assay sequenced DNA from cultured CD4+ T cells. Each CDR3 protein is one row after TCRdb ran MiXCR on the PCR reads. The table records approximately 17,000 distinct CDR3 sequences, around 56% of them present only once. The TCR was taken from a human donor who had recovered from COVID-19. The chain combines TRBV20-1 with TRBJ1-1; a possible D gene is TRBD1 (6 bases). The sequencing input was CD4+ T cells from blood, cultured in vitro. The CDR3 region has the DNA TGCAGTGCTAGAGCGGAGGGGGGGGGAACTGAAGCTTTCTTT. It encodes CSARAEGGGTEAFF.